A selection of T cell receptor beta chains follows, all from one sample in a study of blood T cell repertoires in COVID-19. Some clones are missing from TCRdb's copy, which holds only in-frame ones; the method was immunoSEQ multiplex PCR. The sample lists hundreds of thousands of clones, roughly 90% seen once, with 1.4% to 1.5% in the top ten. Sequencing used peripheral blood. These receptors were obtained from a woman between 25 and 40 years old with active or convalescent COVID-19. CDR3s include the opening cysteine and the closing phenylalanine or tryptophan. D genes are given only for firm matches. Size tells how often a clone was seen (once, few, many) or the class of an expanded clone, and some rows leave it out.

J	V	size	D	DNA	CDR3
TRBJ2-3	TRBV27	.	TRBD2	TGTGCCAGCAGTTGGGACTACCGCACAGATACGCAGTATTTT	CASSWDYRTDTQYF
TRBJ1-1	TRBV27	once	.	TGTGCCAGCAAATCTCCACAGTTGAACACTGAAGCTTTCTTT	CASKSPQLNTEAFF
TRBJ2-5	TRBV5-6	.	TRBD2	TGTGCCAGCAGCTTAGCGGAGCGGGAGATTGGAGAGACCCAGTACTTC	CASSLAEREIGETQYF
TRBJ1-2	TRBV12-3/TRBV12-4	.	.	TGTGCCAGCAGCGTAGCGGGGTTCGGAGGCTACACCTTC	CASSVAGFGGYTF
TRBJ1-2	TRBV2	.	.	TGTGCCAGCAGTCGTCCTGTTATCACCTTC	CASSRPVITF
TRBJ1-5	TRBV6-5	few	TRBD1	TGTGCCAGCACCCGACAGGGGAATCAGCCCCAGCATTTT	CASTRQGNQPQHF
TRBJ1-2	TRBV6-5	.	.	TGTGCCAGCAGCCCAGGGGACCGCTATGGCTACACCTTC	CASSPGDRYGYTF
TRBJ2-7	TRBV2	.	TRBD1	TGTGCCAGCGGGACAGGGCTTACCTACGAGCAGTACTTC	CASGTGLTYEQYF
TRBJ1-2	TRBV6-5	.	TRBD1	TGTGCCAGCAGGACAGGGACCAACTATGGCTACACCTTC	CASRTGTNYGYTF
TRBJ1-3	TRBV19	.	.	TGTGCCAGTAGTATAGACGACTCGAGCTCTGGAAACACCATATATTTT	CASSIDDSSSGNTIYF